The 18 T cell receptor beta chains given below trace back to one sample, sequenced in a study of blood T cell repertoires in COVID-19. TCRdb's table, derived via immunoSEQ multiplex PCR, lists solely in-frame clones and lacks some. Of some 130,000 clones listed, around 89% are singletons. What was sequenced was peripheral blood. These receptors came from a man aged 60-69 years with COVID-19, enrolled during active disease.

The chain has TRBV6-6 and TRBJ1-5, with 12 bases lining up with TRBD1. V lost 5 bases and J lost 7; bases outside the gene matches: 6. The CDR3 runs 15 residues. Germline-derived CDR1 and CDR2 are MNHNY and SVGAGI (reference sequence). CDR3 sequence: CASSRDRGRGQPQHF. CDR3 DNA: TGTGCCAGCAGTCGGGACAGGGGGCGCGGACAGCCCCAGCATTTT.

The gene calls are TRBV7-9 and TRBJ1-2; D is unresolved. Trimming cost V 4 bases and J 4 bases, with 7 bases left between them. The germline V gene encodes CDR1 SEHNR and CDR2 FQNEAQ (reference sequence). This CDR3 is 12 amino acids long. CDR3 sequence (DNA): TGTGCCAGCAGCTCCTCCGGCTATGGCTACACCTTC. Translation gives CASSSSGYGYTF.

The chain employs TRBV28 and TRBJ2-7; TRBD1 agrees at 7 bases. The CDR3 runs to 15 residues. CDR1 is MDHEN, CDR2 SYDVKM, per germline. With V trimmed by 4 bases and J by 0 bases, 6 bases remained unmatched. Here the CDR3 reads CASSSSTGDSYEQYF. CDR3 nucleotides: TGTGCCAGCAGTTCCTCTACAGGGGACTCCTACGAGCAGTACTTC.

This clone was observed once. The CDR3 reads CASSMGRGANQPQHF. The DNA for the CDR3 is TGTGCCAGTAGTATGGGCCGGGGGGCGAATCAGCCCCAGCATTTT. This sequence joins TRBV19 and TRBJ1-5; perhaps TRBD1 as D (6 bases). The germline V gene encodes CDR1 LNHDA and CDR2 SQIVND (reference sequence). The length of the CDR3 is 15 residues. V was cut by 3 bases and J by 4 bases, with 13 bases left in between.

The chain uses TRBV9 and TRBJ1-2, with D perhaps TRBD1 (6 bases). The CDR3 contains 16 residues. Between the trimmed V and J ends, which lost 2 bases and 4 bases, there was a span of 18 bases. Germline CDR1 is SGDLS and CDR2 is YYNGEE. CDR3 protein: CASSVTGQPSTYGYTF. Written as DNA, the CDR3 is TGTGCCAGCAGCGTTACCGGACAGCCATCCACCTATGGCTACACCTTC.

This clone was observed once. This chain links TRBV27 with TRBJ1-2; the D gene is possibly TRBD1 (5 bases). Germline values: CDR1 MNHEY, CDR2 SMNVEV (reference sequence). Trimming removed 7 bases from V and 3 bases from J, with 12 bases in between. The CDR3 length is 13 residues. The CDR3 bases are TGTGCCAGCAAGAGGAGGGACGACTATGGCTACACCTTC. This sequence encodes CASKRRDDYGYTF.

A word on this clone: The junction differs from germline at one of its ends, possibly a read error. V and J are TRBV29-1 and TRBJ1-1; D is undetermined. The length of the CDR3 is 12 residues. The germline V gene encodes CDR1 SQVTM and CDR2 ANQGSEA. CDR3 residues: CSVEVRATEAFF. The CDR3 bases are TGCAGCGTCGAAGTGAGGGCCACTGAAGCTTTCTTT.

This chain links TRBV3-1 (or the pseudogene TRBV3-2) with TRBJ1-2; 8 nucleotides align to TRBD1. Germline-derived CDR1 and CDR2 are LGHDT and YNNKEL (reference sequence). The CDR3 length is 16 residues. The V gene end was trimmed by 4 bases and the J gene end by 6 bases; junction bases not matched to a gene: 13. This chain's CDR3 is CASSPQRAGGVDGYTF. CDR3 nucleotide sequence: TGTGCCAGCAGCCCCCAACGAGCAGGGGGCGTTGATGGCTACACCTTC.

The chain uses TRBV6-5 and TRBJ1-2, with D unclear. Germline lookup yields CDR1 MNHEY and CDR2 SVGAGI. The V end was cut by 6 bases, the J end by 4 bases, with 9 bases between. CDR3 length: 12 amino acids. The CDR3 reads CASSPEGYGYTF. CDR3 nucleotide sequence: TGTGCCAGCAGCCCCGAGGGCTATGGCTACACCTTC.

V gene TRBV7-8 combines with J gene TRBJ2-5; 11 bases fit TRBD2. V was clipped by 3 bases and J by 5 bases; unmatched bases: 11. The germline CDR1 and CDR2 sequences are SGHVS and FQNEAQ. The CDR3 consists of 17 residues. The chain's CDR3 is CASSFSLAGEIVETQYF. The CDR3 DNA is TGTGCCAGCAGCTTCTCACTAGCGGGGGAAATAGTGGAGACCCAGTACTTC.

The chain couples TRBV5-1 to TRBJ2-2; maybe TRBD2 (6 bases). Germline CDR1 SGHRS, CDR2 YFSETQ. Trimming stripped 1 base from V and 0 bases from J, with 7 bases between. CDR3 size: 15 residues. The DNA for the CDR3 is TGCGCCAGCAGCTTGTGGGGGGCGAACACCGGGGAGCTGTTTTTT. Translated: CASSLWGANTGELFF.

V usage is TRBV10-3 and J usage is TRBJ1-4; D is perhaps TRBD1 (5 bases). V shed 5 bases and J shed 4 bases, with 8 bases lying between them. Germline-derived CDR1 and CDR2 are ENHRY and SYGVKD. The CDR3 runs to 13 residues. The CDR3 nucleotides are TGTGCCATCAGTTTGACAGTTAATGAAAAACTGTTTTTT. Translating gives CAISLTVNEKLFF.

The chain has TRBV4-1 and TRBJ1-5, with 8 bases identical to TRBD1. Trimming cost V 5 bases and J 4 bases; bases outside gene matches: 1. Germline V lookup: CDR1 MGHRA, CDR2 YSYEKL. The CDR3 is made up of 13 amino acids. The CDR3 DNA follows: TGCGCCAGCAGCGGACAGGGAAATCAGCCCCAGCATTTT. Translated, it gives CASSGQGNQPQHF.

The chain combines TRBV9 with TRBJ2-2; D is ambiguous. CDR3 length: 13 amino acids. Deletions cut 0 bases from V and 8 bases from J, with 8 bases between. The germline V gene encodes CDR1 SGDLS and CDR2 YYNGEE. CDR3 protein: CASSVAEVGELFF. In nucleotides, the CDR3 is TGTGCCAGCAGCGTAGCTGAGGTGGGGGAGCTGTTTTTT.

The rearrangement joins TRBV30 to TRBJ1-1, with D hard to call. Germline V CDR1 and CDR2: GTSNPN, SVGIG (reference sequence). V shed 3 bases and J shed 8 bases, with 13 bases lying between them. The CDR3 consists of 12 residues. CDR3 sequence reads: CAWSQRGREAFF. For the CDR3, the DNA is TGTGCCTGGAGCCAGCGGGGTCGAGAAGCTTTCTTT.

This clone turned up a few times. The J gene is TRBJ2-2, the V gene TRBV5-4; no firm D call. Germline CDR1 and CDR2: SGHNT and YYREEE (reference sequence). With 0 bases removed from V and 0 bases from J, the gap between germline ends came to 6 bases. The CDR3 spans 15 residues. The CDR3 loop is CASSLDGPNTGELFF. In nucleotides, the CDR3 is TGTGCCAGCAGCTTGGACGGTCCGAACACCGGGGAGCTGTTTTTT.

The J gene is TRBJ1-1, the V gene TRBV10-2; D might be TRBD1 (5 bases). The CDR3 spans 16 residues. Germline loops: CDR1 WSHSY, CDR2 SAAADI. Trimming left V 2 bases short and J 5 bases short, with 18 bases between. The CDR3 protein is CASSEGPGGRVTEAFF. The CDR3 region has the DNA TGCGCCAGCAGTGAGGGGCCGGGGGGAAGGGTAACTGAAGCTTTCTTT.

The gene calls are TRBV19 and TRBJ1-5; perhaps TRBD1 as D (5 bases). Trimming took 3 bases from V and 1 from J, leaving 13 bases between them. Looked up from germline, CDR1 is LNHDA and CDR2 is SQIVND (reference sequence). The CDR3 contains 16 residues. The CDR3 sequence: CASSMSGFSSNQPQHF. CDR3 nucleotides: TGTGCCAGTAGTATGTCAGGGTTTTCGAGCAATCAGCCCCAGCATTTT.